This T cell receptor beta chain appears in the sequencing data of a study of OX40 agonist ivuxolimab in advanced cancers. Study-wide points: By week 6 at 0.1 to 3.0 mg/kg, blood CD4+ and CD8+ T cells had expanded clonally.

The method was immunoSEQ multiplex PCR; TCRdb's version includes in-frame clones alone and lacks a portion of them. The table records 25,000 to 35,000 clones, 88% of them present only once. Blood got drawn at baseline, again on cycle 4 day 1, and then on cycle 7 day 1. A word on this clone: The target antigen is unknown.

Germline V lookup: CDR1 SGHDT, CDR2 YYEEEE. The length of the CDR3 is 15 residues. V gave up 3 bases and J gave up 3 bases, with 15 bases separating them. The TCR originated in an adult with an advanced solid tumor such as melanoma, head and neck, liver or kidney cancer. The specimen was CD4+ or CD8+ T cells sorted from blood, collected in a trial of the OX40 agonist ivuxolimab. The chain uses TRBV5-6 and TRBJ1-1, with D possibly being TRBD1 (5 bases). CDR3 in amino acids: CASSSSSPGHTEAFF. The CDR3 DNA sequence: TGTGCCAGCAGCTCCTCGAGCCCGGGGCACACTGAAGCTTTCTTT.